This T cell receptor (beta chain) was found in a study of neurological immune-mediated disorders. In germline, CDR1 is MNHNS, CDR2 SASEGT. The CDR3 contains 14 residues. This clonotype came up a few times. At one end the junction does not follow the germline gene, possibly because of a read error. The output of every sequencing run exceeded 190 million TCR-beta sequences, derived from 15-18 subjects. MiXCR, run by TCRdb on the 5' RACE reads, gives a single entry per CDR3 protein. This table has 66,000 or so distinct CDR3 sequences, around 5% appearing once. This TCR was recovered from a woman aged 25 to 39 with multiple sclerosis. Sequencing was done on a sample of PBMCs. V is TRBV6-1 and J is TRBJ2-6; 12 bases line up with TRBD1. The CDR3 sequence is CASRGQGAAKVLTF. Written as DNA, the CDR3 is TGTGCCAGCAGGGGACAGGGGGCAGCCAAAGTCCTGACTTTC.